One T cell receptor (beta chain) is described in this entry. No antigen is known for it. The PCR contained 60 Vbeta and 13 Jbeta primers. Only in-frame clones appear in the TCRdb table, and some are missing; sequencing was by immunoSEQ multiplex PCR. This table has 160,000 or so clones, less than 85% appearing once. The sample is drawn from a study of cytomegalovirus exposure and HLA in healthy donors. The wider study: Earlier sequencing of some 170 million T cells yielded 120 million or so unique TCR beta sequences. Overall study findings and caveats: Some V segments (TRBV6-2 and TRBV6-3 among them) were excluded as indistinguishable. Highly shared variants forming one cluster were likely a sequencing artifact.

Nominally healthy donors provided the samples, though records likely missed some immune exposures. From germline, CDR1 is SEHNR and CDR2 FQNEAQ (reference sequence). The CDR3 loop spans 13 amino acids. Losses at the gene ends were 4 bases for V and 7 bases for J; bases not matched to a gene: 6. Specimen: PBMCs. This chain connects TRBV7-9 to TRBJ2-7; 8 bases match TRBD1. This clonotype originated in a man aged 55 to 70 in good health and CMV-seronegative. CDR3 sequence reads: CASSSQGAGEQYF. Written as DNA, the CDR3 is TGTGCCAGCAGCTCTCAGGGGGCGGGGGAGCAGTACTTC.